This T cell receptor (beta chain) originates from a study of CD8 T cells in ankylosing spondylitis. Study findings and constraints: Matched ankylosing spondylitis synovial fluid reportedly contained a significantly enriched population of disease-linked clones.

TCRdb ran MiXCR on the 5' RACE reads and lists one entry per CDR3 protein. The data contain approximately 90,000 distinct CDR3 sequences, about 8.5% of them singletons. The V end was cut by 3 bases, the J end by 1 base, with 7 bases between. Germline loops: CDR1 MNHEY, CDR2 SVGAGI. This CDR3 contains 14 residues. This clonotype was seen repeatedly, ten times or more. The antigen is not known. The TCR was taken from a male donor with ankylosing spondylitis or in good health (not recorded which). Sequencing was done on a sample of blood, either unsorted or a sorted T cell fraction (not recorded which). The rearrangement links TRBV6-5 to TRBJ1-5, with D uncertain. CDR3 sequence reads: CASSYSRSNQPQHF. Here the CDR3 DNA reads TGTGCCAGCAGTTATAGTAGAAGCAATCAGCCCCAGCATTTT.